Listed below are T cell receptor beta chains from one sample, sequenced in a study of glioma-infiltrating T cells after dendritic cell vaccination. TCRdb keeps only in-frame clones here, not all; method: immunoSEQ multiplex PCR. The table has about 95,000 clones, approximately 81% seen once; the top ten hold just under 3%. The material was blood, obtained before dendritic cell vaccination. These receptors were obtained from a human donor with glioblastoma. The CDR3 runs from the conserved cysteine through the conserved F or W. Fields, in order: V gene, J gene, clone size, D gene, CDR3 length, CDR3 protein, CDR3 DNA. D genes are given only for firm matches. Clone size is shown for a subset of rows, as once, few, many or a class of expanded clone.

V: TRBV29-1; J: TRBJ2-1; size: .; D: .; length: 17; CDR3: CSVRERGQYFSYNEQFF; DNA: TGCAGCGTTAGGGAGCGGGGACAATATTTCTCCTACAATGAGCAGTTCTTC
V: TRBV15; J: TRBJ1-2; size: .; D: .; length: 14; CDR3: CATSRAGFNYGYTF; DNA: TGTGCCACCAGCAGAGCTGGCTTCAACTATGGCTACACCTTC
V: TRBV21-1; J: TRBJ1-5; size: once; D: .; length: 18; CDR3: CASSKERGDRGNNQPQHF; DNA: TGTGCCAGCAGCAAAGAAAGGGGAGACAGGGGGAACAATCAGCCCCAGCATTTT
V: TRBV6-1; J: TRBJ1-5; size: .; D: .; length: 13; CDR3: CASSDMPESPQHF; DNA: TGTGCCAGCAGTGATATGCCCGAGTCACCCCAGCATTTT
V: TRBV5-1; J: TRBJ2-2; size: .; D: .; length: 14; CDR3: CASSLGGVSGELFF; DNA: TGCGCCAGCAGCTTAGGGGGAGTGTCCGGGGAGCTGTTTTTT
V: TRBV12-5; J: TRBJ2-7; size: .; D: TRBD1; length: 16; CDR3: CASGLAGTGPSYEQYF; DNA: TGTGCTAGTGGTTTGGCGGGGACAGGCCCATCGTACGAGCAGTACTTC
V: TRBV7-3; J: TRBJ2-7; size: .; D: TRBD1; length: 15; CDR3: CASSLWQGAGYEQYF; DNA: TGTGCCAGCAGCCTCTGGCAGGGGGCTGGCTACGAGCAGTACTTC
V: TRBV2; J: TRBJ1-4; size: few; D: TRBD1; length: 14; CDR3: CASSWTGGDEKLFF; DNA: TGTGCCAGCAGCTGGACAGGGGGAGATGAAAAACTGTTTTTT
V: TRBV2; J: TRBJ1-5; size: .; D: .; length: 14; CDR3: CASAPGGGNQPQHF; DNA: TGTGCCAGCGCCCCCGGGGGGGGCAATCAGCCCCAGCATTTT
V: TRBV7-2; J: TRBJ2-3; size: .; D: .; length: 13; CDR3: CASSSGGTDTQYF; DNA: TGTGCCAGCAGCTCAGGGGGCACAGATACGCAGTATTTT
V: TRBV4-3; J: TRBJ2-6; size: .; D: .; length: 18; CDR3: CASSQGANGISGANVLTF; DNA: TGCGCCAGCAGCCAAGGGGCTAACGGCATCTCTGGGGCCAACGTCCTGACTTTC
V: TRBV2; J: TRBJ2-5; size: .; D: .; length: 15; CDR3: CASVEGRGYQETQYF; DNA: TGTGCCAGCGTGGAGGGTAGAGGGTACCAAGAGACCCAGTACTTC
V: TRBV29-1; J: TRBJ2-3; size: .; D: TRBD2; length: 15; CDR3: CSVGLKGGETDTQYF; DNA: TGCAGCGTGGGGTTAAAGGGAGGGGAAACAGATACGCAGTATTTT
V: TRBV7-2; J: TRBJ1-1; size: .; D: .; length: 13; CDR3: CASSFLVNTEAFF; DNA: TGTGCCAGCAGTTTTTTAGTGAACACTGAAGCTTTCTTT
V: TRBV5-1; J: TRBJ1-2; size: .; D: TRBD1; length: 14; CDR3: CASSLMDRAGGYTF; DNA: TGCGCCAGCAGCTTGATGGACAGGGCAGGTGGCTACACCTTC
V: TRBV28; J: TRBJ1-6; size: .; D: .; length: 17; CDR3: CASTQSEWPFYNSPLHF; DNA: TGTGCCAGCACCCAGTCGGAGTGGCCTTTCTATAATTCACCCCTCCACTTT
V: TRBV5-1; J: TRBJ2-7; size: .; D: .; length: 14; CDR3: CASSLGQPSDEQYF; DNA: TGCGCCAGCAGCTTGGGACAGCCTTCCGACGAGCAGTACTTC
V: TRBV5-4; J: TRBJ1-2; size: few; D: .; length: 12; CDR3: CASSSNNYGYTF; DNA: TGTGCCAGCAGCTCTAACAACTATGGCTACACCTTC
V: TRBV25-1; J: TRBJ1-5; size: .; D: .; length: 13; CDR3: CASHRDTNQPQHF; DNA: TGTGCCAGCCACCGGGACACCAATCAGCCCCAGCATTTT
V: TRBV5-1; J: TRBJ1-5; size: few; D: .; length: 14; CDR3: CASSLEGLNQPQHF; DNA: TGCGCCAGCAGCTTGGAGGGGTTGAATCAGCCCCAGCATTTT
V: TRBV29-1; J: TRBJ2-1; size: .; D: TRBD2; length: 11; CDR3: CSVSGSNEQFF; DNA: TGCAGCGTTAGCGGGAGCAATGAGCAGTTCTTC
V: TRBV6-5; J: TRBJ2-2; size: .; D: .; length: 15; CDR3: CASSYRGFLDGELFF; DNA: TGTGCCAGCAGTTACAGGGGCTTCCTTGACGGGGAGCTGTTTTTT
V: TRBV25-1; J: TRBJ1-4; size: once; D: .; length: 14; CDR3: CASSAQGGFEKLFF; DNA: TGTGCCAGCAGTGCTCAGGGAGGATTCGAAAAACTGTTTTTT
V: TRBV7-9; J: TRBJ2-7; size: .; D: .; length: 15; CDR3: CASSLVGGPTGGLNF; DNA: TGTGCCAGCAGCTTAGTGGGGGGGCCGACCGGGGGCCTGAACTTC
V: TRBV15; J: TRBJ2-7; size: once; D: .; length: 13; CDR3: CATSRDPQGFEYF; DNA: TGTGCCACCAGCAGAGATCCCCAGGGATTTGAGTACTTC
V: TRBV10-3; J: TRBJ2-7; size: .; D: .; length: 13; CDR3: CAISGPGEKEQYF; DNA: TGTGCCATCAGTGGCCCAGGGGAGAAGGAGCAGTACTTC